This T cell receptor beta chain was identified during a study of beta chain features in type 1 diabetes. General observations from the study: A greater similarity of naive, central memory and Treg TCRB repertoires was seen among patients than among healthy donors. Shorter templates might be favored by PCR, equally in patients and controls.

TCRB transcripts that were expressed got sequenced, as all of the isolated RNA had been reverse transcribed. The assay was immunoSEQ multiplex PCR, and TCRdb's table has in-frame clones only and misses some. In the table there are about 350,000 clones, around a fifth of which are singletons. Turning to this clone: Its antigen is as yet unknown.

The authors obtained over 95% purity in all sorted populations. Sample: naive CD4+ T cells from blood. The clonotype comes from a woman between 18 and 29 years old in good health.

CDR3 protein: CASSLARAGGDGYTF. CDR3 DNA: TGCGCCAGCAGCTTGGCCCGGGCAGGGGGCGACGGCTACACCTTC. The chain employs TRBV5-1 and TRBJ1-2, with TRBD1 matching over 8 bases. Germline assignment: CDR1 SGHRS and CDR2 YFSETQ. The CDR3 extends over 15 amino acids. The V gene end was trimmed by 0 bases and the J gene end by 8 bases; junction bases not matched to a gene: 9.